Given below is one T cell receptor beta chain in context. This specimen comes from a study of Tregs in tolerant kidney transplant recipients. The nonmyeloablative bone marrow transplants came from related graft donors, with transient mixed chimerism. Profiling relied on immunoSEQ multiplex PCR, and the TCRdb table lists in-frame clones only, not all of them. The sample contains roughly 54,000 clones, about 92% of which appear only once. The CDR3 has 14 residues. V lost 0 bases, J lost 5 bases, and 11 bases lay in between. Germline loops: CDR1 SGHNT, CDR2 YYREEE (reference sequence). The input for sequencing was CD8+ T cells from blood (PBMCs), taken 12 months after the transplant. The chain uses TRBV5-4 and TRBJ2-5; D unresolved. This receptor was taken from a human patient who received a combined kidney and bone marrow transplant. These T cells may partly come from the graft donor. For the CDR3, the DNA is TGTGCCAGCAGCTTGGGATTTCCCGGGGAGACCCAGTACTTC. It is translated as CASSLGFPGETQYF.